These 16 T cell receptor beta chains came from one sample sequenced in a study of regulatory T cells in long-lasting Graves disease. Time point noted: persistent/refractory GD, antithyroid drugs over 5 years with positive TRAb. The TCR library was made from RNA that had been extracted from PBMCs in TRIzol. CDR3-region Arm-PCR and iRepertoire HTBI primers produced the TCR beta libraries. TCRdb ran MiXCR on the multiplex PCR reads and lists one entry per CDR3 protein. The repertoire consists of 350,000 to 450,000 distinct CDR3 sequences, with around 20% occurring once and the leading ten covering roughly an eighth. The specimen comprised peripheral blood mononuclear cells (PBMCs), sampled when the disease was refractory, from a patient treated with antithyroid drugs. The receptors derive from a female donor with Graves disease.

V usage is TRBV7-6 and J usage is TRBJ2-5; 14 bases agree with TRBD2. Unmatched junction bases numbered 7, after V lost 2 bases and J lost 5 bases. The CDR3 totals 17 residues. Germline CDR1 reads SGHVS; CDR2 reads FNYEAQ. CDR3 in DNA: TGTGCCAGCAGCTTAAGACTAGCGGGAGGGCCAGGGGAGACCCAGTACTTC. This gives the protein CASSLRLAGGPGETQYF.

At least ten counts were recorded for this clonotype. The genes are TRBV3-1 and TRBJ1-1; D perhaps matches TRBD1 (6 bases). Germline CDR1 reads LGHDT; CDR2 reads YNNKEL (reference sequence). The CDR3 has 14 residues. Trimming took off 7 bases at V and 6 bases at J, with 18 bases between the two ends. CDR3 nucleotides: TGTGCCAGCACCGGGGACACACCACTTTCTGAAGCTTTCTTT. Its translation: CASTGDTPLSEAFF.

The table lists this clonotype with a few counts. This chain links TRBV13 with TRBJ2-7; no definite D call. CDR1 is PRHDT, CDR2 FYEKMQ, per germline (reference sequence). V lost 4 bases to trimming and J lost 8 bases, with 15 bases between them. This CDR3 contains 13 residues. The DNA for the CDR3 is TGTGCCAGCAGCTCCCAGGACCTTGGGAAGCAGTACTTC. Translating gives CASSSQDLGKQYF.

The chain's CDR3 is CASSQDRGWDRRPTNTGELFF. The CDR3 DNA sequence: TGTGCCAGCAGCCAAGATCGAGGGTGGGACAGGAGACCTACGAACACCGGGGAGCTGTTTTTT. The gene calls are TRBV3-1 and TRBJ2-2; TRBD1 matches at 8 bases. This CDR3 is 21 amino acids long. The junction had 15 bases not matched to a gene; V was cut back by 0 bases and J by 0 bases. CDR1 is LGHDT and CDR2 is YNNKEL in the germline V gene (reference sequence).

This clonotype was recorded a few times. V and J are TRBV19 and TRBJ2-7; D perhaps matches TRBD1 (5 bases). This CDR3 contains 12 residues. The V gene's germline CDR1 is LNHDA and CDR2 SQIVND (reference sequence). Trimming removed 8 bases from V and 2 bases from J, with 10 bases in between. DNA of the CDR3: TGTGCCAGTGGGGCCGAAACCTACGAGCAGTACTTC. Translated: CASGAETYEQYF.

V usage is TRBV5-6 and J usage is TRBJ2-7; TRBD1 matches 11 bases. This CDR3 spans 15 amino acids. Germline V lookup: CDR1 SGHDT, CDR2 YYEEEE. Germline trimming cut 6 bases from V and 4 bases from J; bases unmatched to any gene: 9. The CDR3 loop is CASTSIGQGAYEQYF. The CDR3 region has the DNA TGTGCCAGCACATCGATCGGACAGGGGGCTTACGAGCAGTACTTC.

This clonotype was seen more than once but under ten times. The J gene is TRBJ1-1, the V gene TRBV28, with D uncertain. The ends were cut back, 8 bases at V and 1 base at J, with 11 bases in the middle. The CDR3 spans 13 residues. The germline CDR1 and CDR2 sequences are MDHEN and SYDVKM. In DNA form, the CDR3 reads TGTGCCAGCCGGGAGTTAAGGAACACTGAAGCTTTCTTT. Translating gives CASRELRNTEAFF.

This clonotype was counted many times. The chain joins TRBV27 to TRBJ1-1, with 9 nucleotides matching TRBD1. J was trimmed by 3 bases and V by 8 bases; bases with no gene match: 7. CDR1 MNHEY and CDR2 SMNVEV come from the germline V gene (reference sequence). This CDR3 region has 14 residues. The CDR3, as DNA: TGTGCCAGCGGTACAGGGGGCTGGGACACTGAAGCTTTCTTT. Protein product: CASGTGGWDTEAFF.

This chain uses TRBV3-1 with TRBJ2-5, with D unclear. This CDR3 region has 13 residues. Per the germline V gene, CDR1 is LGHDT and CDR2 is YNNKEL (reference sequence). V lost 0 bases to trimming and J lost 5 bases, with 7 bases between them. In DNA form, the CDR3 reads TGTGCCAGCAGCCAAGATCCCGGGGAGACCCAGTACTTC. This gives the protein CASSQDPGETQYF.

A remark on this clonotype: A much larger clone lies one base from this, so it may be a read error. The CDR3 nucleotides are TGTGCCAACAGGAGCAGGGGCGGCAACGAGCAGTACTTC. Translating gives CANRSRGGNEQYF. The chain recombines TRBV6-1 with TRBJ2-7; D possibly corresponds to TRBD1 (6 bases). The CDR3 has 13 residues. Per germline, CDR1 MNHNS and CDR2 SASEGT. V lost 10 bases, J lost 5 bases, and 18 bases lay in between.

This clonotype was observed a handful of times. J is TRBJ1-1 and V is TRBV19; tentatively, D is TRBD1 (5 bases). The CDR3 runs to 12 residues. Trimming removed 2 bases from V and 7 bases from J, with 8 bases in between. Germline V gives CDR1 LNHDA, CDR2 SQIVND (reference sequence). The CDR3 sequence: CASSIRGGEAFF. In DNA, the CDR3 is TGTGCCAGTAGTATAAGGGGCGGTGAAGCTTTCTTT. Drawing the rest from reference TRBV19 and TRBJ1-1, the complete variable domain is DGGITQSPKYLFRKEGQNVTLSCEQNLNHDAMYWYRQDPGQGLRLIYYSQIVNDFQKGDIAEGYSVSREKKESFPLTVTSAQKNPTAFYLCASSIRGGEAFFGQGTRLTVV.

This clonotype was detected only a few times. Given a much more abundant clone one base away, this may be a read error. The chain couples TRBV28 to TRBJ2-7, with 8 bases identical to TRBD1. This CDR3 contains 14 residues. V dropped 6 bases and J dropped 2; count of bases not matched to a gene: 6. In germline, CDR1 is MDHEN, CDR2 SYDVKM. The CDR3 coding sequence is TGTGCCAGCAGCGTAGGGACAGGACCCTACGAGCAGTACTTC. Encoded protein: CASSVGTGPYEQYF.

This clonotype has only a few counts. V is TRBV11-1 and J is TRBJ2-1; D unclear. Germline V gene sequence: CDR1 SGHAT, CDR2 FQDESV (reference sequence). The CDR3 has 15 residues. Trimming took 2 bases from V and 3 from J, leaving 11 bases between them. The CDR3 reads CASSLSRDVYNEQFF. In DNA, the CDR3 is TGTGCCAGCAGCTTATCTAGAGATGTCTACAATGAGCAGTTCTTC.

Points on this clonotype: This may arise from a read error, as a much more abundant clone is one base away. The CDR3 sequence is CASGLGLSGGTQYF. In DNA, the CDR3 is TGTGCCAGCGGCCTGGGACTATCGGGTGGGACCCAGTACTTC. The rearrangement joins TRBV11-2 to TRBJ2-5; 7 bases agree with TRBD2. Germline V gene data show CDR1 as SGHAT and CDR2 as FQNNGV. Losses at the gene ends were 8 bases for V and 7 bases for J; bases not matched to a gene: 13. The length of the CDR3 is 14 residues.

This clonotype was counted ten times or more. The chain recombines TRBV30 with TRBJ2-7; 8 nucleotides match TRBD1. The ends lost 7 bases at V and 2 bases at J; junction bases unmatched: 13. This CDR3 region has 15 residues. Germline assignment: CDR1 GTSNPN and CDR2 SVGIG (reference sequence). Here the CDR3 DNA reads TGTGCCTACACAACGGGCACAGGGGGAACCTACGAGCAGTACTTC. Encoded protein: CAYTTGTGGTYEQYF. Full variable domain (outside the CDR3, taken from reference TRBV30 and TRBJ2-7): SQTIHQWPATLVQPVGSPLSLECTVEGTSNPNLYWYRQAAGRGLQLLFYSVGIGQISSEVPQNLSASRPQDRQFILSSKKLLLSDSGFYLCAYTTGTGGTYEQYFGPGTRLTVT.

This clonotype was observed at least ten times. The CDR3 protein is CASSLQRNEQYF. As DNA, the CDR3 is TGTGCCAGCAGTTTACAACGAAACGAGCAGTACTTC. The chain has TRBV28 and TRBJ2-7; the D is unclear. Trimming removed 2 bases at V and 5 bases at J, with 7 bases between. This CDR3 is built from 12 residues. Germline V CDR1 and CDR2: MDHEN, SYDVKM.